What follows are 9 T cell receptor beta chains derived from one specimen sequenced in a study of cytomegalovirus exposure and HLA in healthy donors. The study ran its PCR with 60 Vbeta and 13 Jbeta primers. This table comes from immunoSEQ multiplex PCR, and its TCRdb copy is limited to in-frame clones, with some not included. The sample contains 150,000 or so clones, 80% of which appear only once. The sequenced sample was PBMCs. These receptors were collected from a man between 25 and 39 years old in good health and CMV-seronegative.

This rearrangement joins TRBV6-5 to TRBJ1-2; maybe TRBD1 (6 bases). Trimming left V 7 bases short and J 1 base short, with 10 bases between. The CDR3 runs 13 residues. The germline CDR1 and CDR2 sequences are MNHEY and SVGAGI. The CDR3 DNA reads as TGTGCCAGCACCAAGGGGGATAACTATGGCTACACCTTC. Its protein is CASTKGDNYGYTF.

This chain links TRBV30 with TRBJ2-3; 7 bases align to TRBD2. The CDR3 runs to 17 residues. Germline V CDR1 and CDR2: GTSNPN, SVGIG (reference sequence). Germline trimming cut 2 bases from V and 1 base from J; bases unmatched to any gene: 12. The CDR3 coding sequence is TGTGCCTGGAGTCCCCCGGGGGGAGGAGCGGGCACAGATACGCAGTATTTT. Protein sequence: CAWSPPGGGAGTDTQYF.

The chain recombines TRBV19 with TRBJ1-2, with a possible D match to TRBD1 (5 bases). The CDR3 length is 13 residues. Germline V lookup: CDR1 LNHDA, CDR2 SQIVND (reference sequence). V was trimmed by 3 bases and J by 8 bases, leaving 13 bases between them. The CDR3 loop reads CASSMRDRPGYTF. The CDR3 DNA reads TGTGCCAGTAGTATGCGGGACCGCCCGGGCTACACCTTC.

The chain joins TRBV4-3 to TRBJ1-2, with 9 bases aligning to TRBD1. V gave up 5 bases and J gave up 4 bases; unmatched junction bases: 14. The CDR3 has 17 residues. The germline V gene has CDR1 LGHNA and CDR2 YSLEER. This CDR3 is CASSGKPGRQGGYGYTF. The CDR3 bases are TGCGCCAGCAGCGGCAAGCCCGGCCGACAGGGGGGCTATGGCTACACCTTC.

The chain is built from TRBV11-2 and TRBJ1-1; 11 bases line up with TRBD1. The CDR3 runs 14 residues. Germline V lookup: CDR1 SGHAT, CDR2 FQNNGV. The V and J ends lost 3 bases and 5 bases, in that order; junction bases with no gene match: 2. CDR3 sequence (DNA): TGTGCCAGCAGCTTCGGGACAGGGGGAACTGAAGCTTTCTTT. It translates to CASSFGTGGTEAFF.

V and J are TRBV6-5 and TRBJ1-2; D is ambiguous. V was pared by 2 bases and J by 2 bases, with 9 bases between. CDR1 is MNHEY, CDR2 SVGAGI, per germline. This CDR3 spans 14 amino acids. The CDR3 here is CASSYSGYNYGYTF. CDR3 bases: TGTGCCAGCAGTTACAGCGGCTACAACTATGGCTACACCTTC.

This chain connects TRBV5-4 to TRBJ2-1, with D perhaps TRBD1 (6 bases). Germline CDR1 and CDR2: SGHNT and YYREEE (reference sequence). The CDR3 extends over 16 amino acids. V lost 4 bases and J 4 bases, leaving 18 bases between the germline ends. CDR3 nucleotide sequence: TGTGCCAGCAGCCCAACGGACAGCCCCATTTACAATGAGCAGTTCTTC. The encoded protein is CASSPTDSPIYNEQFF. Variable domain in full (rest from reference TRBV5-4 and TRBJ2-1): ETGVTQSPTHLIKTRGQQVTLRCSSQSGHNTVSWYQQALGQGPQFIFQYYREEENGRGNFPPRFSGLQFPNYSSELNVNALELDDSALYLCASSPTDSPIYNEQFFGPGTRLTVL.

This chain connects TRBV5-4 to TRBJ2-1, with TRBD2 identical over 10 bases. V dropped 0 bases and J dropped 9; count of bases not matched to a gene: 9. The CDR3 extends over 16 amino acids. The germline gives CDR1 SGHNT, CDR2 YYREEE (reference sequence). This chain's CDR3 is CASSLEVLAGEGEQFF. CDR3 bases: TGTGCCAGCAGCTTGGAGGTGCTAGCGGGAGAGGGTGAGCAGTTCTTC.

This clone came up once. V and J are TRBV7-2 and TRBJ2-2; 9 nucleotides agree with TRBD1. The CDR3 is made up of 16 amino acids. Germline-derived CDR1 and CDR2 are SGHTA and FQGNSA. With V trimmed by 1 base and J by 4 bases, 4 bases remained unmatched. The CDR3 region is CASSLGDRAGTGELFF. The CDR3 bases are TGTGCCAGCAGCTTAGGGGACAGGGCCGGCACCGGGGAGCTGTTTTTT.